The entry that follows covers one TCR beta chain sequence. CDR1 MGHRA and CDR2 YSYEKL come from the germline V gene. Trimming took 1 base from V and 6 from J, leaving 9 bases between them. This CDR3 spans 14 amino acids. These data originate in a study of T cell changes during pregnancy in multiple sclerosis. Here immunoSEQ multiplex PCR was the method, and the copy in TCRdb shows in-frame clones only, minus some. The table has about 47,000 clones, over 75% seen once. This chain links TRBV4-1 with TRBJ2-2; D call uncertain. The specimen comprised CD8+ T cells from peripheral blood mononuclear cells, sampled in the second trimester of pregnancy. The TCR was taken from a female donor with multiple sclerosis, enrolled in a pregnancy study. CDR3 sequence reads: CASSQVREAGELFF. The CDR3 DNA reads TGCGCCAGCAGCCAAGTCCGAGAGGCCGGGGAGCTGTTTTTT.